Listed below are T cell receptor beta chains from one sample, sequenced in a study of T-cell memory formation after mild COVID-19. TCRdb reanalysed the 5' RACE reads using MiXCR and keeps one entry per CDR3 protein. The sample has about 62,000 distinct CDR3 sequences, about a tenth seen once; the top ten hold about 1.1%. Sequencing input: PBMCs or a T cell subset sorted from them (not recorded which). These receptors were taken from a man aged 18 to 29 who had mild COVID-19 (a few samples of this study predate the infection). Cell type and time point are not known. Each CDR3 is given with its conserved first and last residue. Each record gives: V gene, clone size, D gene, J gene, CDR3 DNA, CDR3 protein. A D gene is named only where the DNA matches it firmly. Expanded clones get a size class; other rows say once, few or many, or leave the size out.

TRBV7-2	few	.	TRBJ1-1	TGTGCCAGCAGCACCACTTATGGGCTTGCGGCTTTCTTT	CASSTTYGLAAFF
TRBV29-1	few	.	TRBJ2-3	TGCACTTTCCTGGGGGCTAGCACAGATACGCAGTATTTT	CTFLGASTDTQYF
TRBV6-1	.	TRBD1	TRBJ1-6	TGTGCCAGCAGTGAACTAGGACAGGGGCGGACACCCCTCCACTTT	CASSELGQGRTPLHF
TRBV5-1	many	TRBD2	TRBJ2-3	TGCGCCAGCAGCTTCGCTCCGGGACTAGCGGGGGATACGCAGTATTTT	CASSFAPGLAGDTQYF
TRBV14	.	TRBD2	TRBJ2-7	TGTGCCAGCAGCCAAGAACTAGCGGGCCCGACCTACGAGCAGTACTTC	CASSQELAGPTYEQYF
TRBV5-1	few	.	TRBJ1-4	TGCGCCAGCAGCACCGGGACGGGGAATGAAAAACTGTTTTTT	CASSTGTGNEKLFF
TRBV5-1	medium-sized	.	TRBJ2-6	TGCGCCAGCAGCTTGGGTGGGACCTCTGGGGCCAACGTCCTGACTTTC	CASSLGGTSGANVLTF
TRBV7-9	.	.	TRBJ2-1	TGTGCCAGCAACCCCGTGGGGGGCGTAGCCTACAATGAGCAGTTCTTC	CASNPVGGVAYNEQFF
TRBV7-3	many	TRBD2	TRBJ2-1	TGTGCCAGCAGCTTACTAGCGGCGAGCAATGAGCAGTTCTTC	CASSLLAASNEQFF
TRBV20-1	many	TRBD1	TRBJ2-7	TGCAGTGCTACCAAGGCAGGGACAGGGGGTTACGAGCAGTACTTC	CSATKAGTGGYEQYF
TRBV5-1	many	.	TRBJ1-1	TGCGCCAGCAGCTGGGGCGACTGGAACACTGAAGCTTTCTTT	CASSWGDWNTEAFF
TRBV7-6	once	.	TRBJ2-2	TGTGCCAGCAGCCCTCAGACCGGGGGAGACACCGGGGAGCTGTTTTTT	CASSPQTGGDTGELFF
TRBV18	.	.	TRBJ2-3	TGTGCCAGCTCACCACCCCAGGGGTACACAGATACGCAGTATTTT	CASSPPQGYTDTQYF
TRBV10-3	few	.	TRBJ2-3	TGTGCCATCAGTGACCTTTCCGGGGCCACAGATACGCAGTATTTT	CAISDLSGATDTQYF
TRBV6-5	few	TRBD1	TRBJ1-1	TGTGCCAGCAGTTTCCGTGGACAGGGCACTGAAGCTTTCTTT	CASSFRGQGTEAFF
TRBV20-1	few	TRBD1	TRBJ2-2	TGCAGTGCTAGAGATCTGAGACAGGGGGGCGCCGGGGAGCTGTTTTTT	CSARDLRQGGAGELFF
TRBV5-1	.	TRBD1	TRBJ2-2	TGCGCCAGCAGCTTGGGACAGGGTAACACCGGGGAGCTGTTTTTT	CASSLGQGNTGELFF
TRBV6-5	few	TRBD1	TRBJ2-7	TGTGCCAGCAGTTACTCTTCAGGCAGGGGGTCCTACGAGCAGTACTTC	CASSYSSGRGSYEQYF
TRBV20-1	few	.	TRBJ2-5	TGCAGTGCTCATTGGGCTAGTAGCGGCCAAGAGACCCAGTACTTC	CSAHWASSGQETQYF